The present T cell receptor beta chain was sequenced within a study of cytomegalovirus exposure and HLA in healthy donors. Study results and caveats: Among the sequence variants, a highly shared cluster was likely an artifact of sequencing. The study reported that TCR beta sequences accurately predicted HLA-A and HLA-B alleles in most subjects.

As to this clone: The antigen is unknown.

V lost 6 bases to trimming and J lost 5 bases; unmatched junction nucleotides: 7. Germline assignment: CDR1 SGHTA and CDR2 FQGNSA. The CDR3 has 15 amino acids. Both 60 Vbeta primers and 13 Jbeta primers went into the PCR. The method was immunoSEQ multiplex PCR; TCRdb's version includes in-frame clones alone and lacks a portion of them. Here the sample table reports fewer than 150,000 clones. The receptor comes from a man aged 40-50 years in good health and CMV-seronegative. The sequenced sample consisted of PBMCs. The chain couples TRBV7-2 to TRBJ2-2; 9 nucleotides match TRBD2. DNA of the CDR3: TGTGCCAGCAGTCGGACTAGCGACGTGACCGGGGAGCTGTTTTTT. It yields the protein CASSRTSDVTGELFF.